This T cell receptor beta chain was identified in a study of shared clonotypes between healthy human individuals. Study-level information: A couple of female and a few male donors aged 18 to 49 were enrolled. Whole-study findings and limits: Larger estimated richness was generally seen in naive subsets than in memory subsets. Incomplete sequencing of sorted subsets was indicated by rarefaction despite large depth. Enrolling few donors narrowed the genetic and exposure-history diversity that was represented.

The CDR3 is 17 amino acids. V lost 5 bases, J lost 3 bases, and 16 bases stayed unmatched. Germline V gives CDR1 SGHAT, CDR2 FQDESV (reference sequence). To note about this clone: Its antigen is unidentified.

Libraries were prepared by immunoSEQ multiplex PCR; TCRdb keeps only in-frame clonotypes and omits some of them. The sample has about 2.5 million clones; approximately 90% are singletons. This clonotype was sampled from a man aged 18 to 30 in good health. Some clones in this sample may be carry-over from other donors' samples. Source material: naive CD4+ T cells from PBMCs. The sample's subset: CD45RA+ positively selected. The V gene is TRBV11-1, the J gene TRBJ2-7; the match to TRBD2 covers 7 bases. The CDR3 protein is CASSPSLRGWVFYEQYF. In DNA form, the CDR3 reads TGTGCCAGCAGCCCCAGTTTGCGGGGGTGGGTGTTCTACGAGCAGTACTTC.